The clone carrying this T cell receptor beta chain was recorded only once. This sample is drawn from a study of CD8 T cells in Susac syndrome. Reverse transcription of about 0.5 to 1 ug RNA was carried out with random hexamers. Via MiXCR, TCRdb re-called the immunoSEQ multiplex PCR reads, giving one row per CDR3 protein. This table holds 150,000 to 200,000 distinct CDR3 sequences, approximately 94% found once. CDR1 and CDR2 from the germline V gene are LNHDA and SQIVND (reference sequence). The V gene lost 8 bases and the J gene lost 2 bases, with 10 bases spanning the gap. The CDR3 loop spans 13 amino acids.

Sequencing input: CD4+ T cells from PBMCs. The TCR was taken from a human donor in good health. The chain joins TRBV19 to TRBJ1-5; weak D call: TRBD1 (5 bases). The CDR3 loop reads CASLGEGNQPQHF. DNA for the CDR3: TGTGCCAGTCTAGGGGAGGGCAATCAGCCCCAGCATTTT.